This TCR beta chain was retrieved from a study of T cells after yellow fever vaccination. In the study overall: Some fractions had low cell numbers, and these were prepared with SMART-Seq v4 Ultra Low Input. Study-level findings and limits: Re-detected after boosting: most primary clones, 95% to 98% of CD4 and roughly 90% of CD8. Abundant clonotypes from the bulk population could contaminate FACS-sorted repertoires.

A 5'RACE template-switching step, the method used to make TCR cDNA, added a universal primer site and UMIs. Using its own MiXCR run on the 5' RACE reads, TCRdb lists one record per CDR3 protein. The data contain approximately 90,000 distinct CDR3 sequences, more than 10% of them singletons. The germline V gene has CDR1 MDHEN and CDR2 SYDVKM. The CDR3 has 15 residues. The V gene end was trimmed by 2 bases and the J gene end by 1 base; junction bases not matched to a gene: 5. This clonotype appeared a few times. V usage is TRBV28 and J usage is TRBJ2-7; TRBD1 matches 7 bases. The clonotype was recovered from a young man who received the YFV17D yellow fever vaccine. Sequencing used CD8+ T cells not binding an NS4B(214-222) dextramer, sorted from PBMCs, obtained approximately 20 days after the first yellow fever vaccination. The CDR3: CASSLGTVSSYEQYV. DNA of the CDR3: TGTGCCAGCAGTTTAGGGACAGTCAGTTCCTACGAGCAGTACGTC.